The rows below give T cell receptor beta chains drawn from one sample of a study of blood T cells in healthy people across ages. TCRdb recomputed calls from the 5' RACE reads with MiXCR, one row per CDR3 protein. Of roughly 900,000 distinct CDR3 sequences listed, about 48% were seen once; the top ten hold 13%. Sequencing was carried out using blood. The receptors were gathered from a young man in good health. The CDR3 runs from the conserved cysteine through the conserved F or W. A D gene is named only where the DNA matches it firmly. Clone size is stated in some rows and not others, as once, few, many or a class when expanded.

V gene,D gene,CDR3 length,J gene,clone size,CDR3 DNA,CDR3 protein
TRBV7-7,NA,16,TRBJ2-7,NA,TGTGCTAGCAGTCCGGGACTGGCTCCCTCCTACAATGAGCAGTACTTC,CASSPGLAPSYNEQYF
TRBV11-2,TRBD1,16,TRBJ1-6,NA,TGTGCCAGCAGCTTAGGGATACAGGGGAGTAATTCACCCCTCCACTTT,CASSLGIQGSNSPLHF
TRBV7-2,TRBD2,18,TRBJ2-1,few,TGTGCCAGCAGCTTTGGGCTAGGGGAGGGAGCCTCCTACAATGAGCAGTTCTTC,CASSFGLGEGASYNEQFF
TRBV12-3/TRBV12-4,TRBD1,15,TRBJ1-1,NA,TGTGCCAGCAGTGTTCCCGGGGACAGGAACACTGAAGCTTTCTTT,CASSVPGDRNTEAFF
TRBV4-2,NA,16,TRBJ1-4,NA,TGTGCCAGCAGCCAAGATCGGGGAGGCCTGGGCGAAAAACTGTTTTTT,CASSQDRGGLGEKLFF
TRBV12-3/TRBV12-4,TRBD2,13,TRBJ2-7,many,TGTGCCAGCAGTTTATCGGGGGGTCTCGAGCAGTACTTC,CASSLSGGLEQYF
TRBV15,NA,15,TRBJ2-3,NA,TGTACCACCAGCAGAGAACCGCGAAGCACAGATACGCAGTATTTT,CTTSREPRSTDTQYF
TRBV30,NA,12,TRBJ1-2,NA,TGTGCCTGGAGCTCAACGGGCTATGGCTACACCTTC,CAWSSTGYGYTF
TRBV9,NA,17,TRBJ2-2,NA,TGTGCCAGCAGCCCTATACTAGGGGGGATGAACACCGGGGAGCTGTTTTTT,CASSPILGGMNTGELFF
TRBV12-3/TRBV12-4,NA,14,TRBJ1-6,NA,TGTGCCAGCAGCCCAGGCTGGGTTGGTTCACCCCTCCACTTT,CASSPGWVGSPLHF
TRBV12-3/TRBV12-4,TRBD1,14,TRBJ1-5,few,TGTGCCAGCACCCTTGAGACAGGGTATCAGCCCCAGCATTTT,CASTLETGYQPQHF
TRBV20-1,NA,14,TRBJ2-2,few,TGCAGTGCAAATGTACTGGGGTACACCGGGGAGCTGTTTTTT,CSANVLGYTGELFF
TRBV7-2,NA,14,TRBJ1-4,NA,TGTGCCAGCAGCTTAGACAGGACGGGAGAAAAACTGTTTTTT,CASSLDRTGEKLFF
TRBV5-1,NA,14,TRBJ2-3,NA,TGCACCAGCAGCTTGGTGGACCACACAGATACGCAGTATTTT,CTSSLVDHTDTQYF
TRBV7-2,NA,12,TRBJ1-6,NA,TGTGCCAGCAGACTTGCTAATTCACCCCTCCACTTT,CASRLANSPLHF
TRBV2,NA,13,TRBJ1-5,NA,TGTGCCAGCGCAGGGCAGCGCGGGCAGCCCCAGCATTTT,CASAGQRGQPQHF
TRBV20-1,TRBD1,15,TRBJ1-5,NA,TGCAGTGCGGAAAACAGGGGAGGGAGCAGTCAGCCCCAGCATTTT,CSAENRGGSSQPQHF
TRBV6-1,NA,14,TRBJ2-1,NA,TGTGCCAGCAGTGAAACGGGGTCGGGCAATGAGCAGTTCTTC,CASSETGSGNEQFF
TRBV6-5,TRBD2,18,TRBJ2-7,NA,TGTGCCAGCAGTTACCCCCCGGCCGGGACTAGCGGGGGTTACGAGCAGTACTTC,CASSYPPAGTSGGYEQYF
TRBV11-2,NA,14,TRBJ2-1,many,TGTGCCAGCAGCTTAGCCGACACATACAATGAGCAGTTCTTC,CASSLADTYNEQFF
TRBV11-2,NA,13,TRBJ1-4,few,TGTGCCAGCAGCTTGGGAACTTCCGCAAAACTGTTTTTT,CASSLGTSAKLFF
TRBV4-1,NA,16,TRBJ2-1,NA,TGCGCCAGCAGTCTCTTTCCCGGACCATTCTACAATGAGCAGTTCTTC,CASSLFPGPFYNEQFF
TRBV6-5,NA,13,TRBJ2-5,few,TGTGCCAGCAGTTACTCTGGAGCGGCGGCCCAGTACTTC,CASSYSGAAAQYF
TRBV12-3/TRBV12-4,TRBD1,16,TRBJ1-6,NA,TGTGCCAGCAGTTTGGTTTTTGGACAGGCGGGGTCACCCCTCCACTTT,CASSLVFGQAGSPLHF
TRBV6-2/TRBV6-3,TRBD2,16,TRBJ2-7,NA,TGTGCCAGCAGCAAAATAGCGGGGTTCAGCTCCTACGAGCAGTACTTC,CASSKIAGFSSYEQYF